What follows are 28 T cell receptor beta chains derived from one specimen sequenced in a study of tumor-infiltrating lymphocytes in primary liver carcinoma. Priming with a constant-region primer yielded TCR beta cDNA from about 480 ng total RNA. Nested multiplex PCR, run for three rounds with slightly modified ARM-PCR, yielded TCR beta libraries. Use of TRBV1-TRBV30 forward primers with a C-beta reverse primer characterized the first two PCR rounds, which lasted around 9 cycles each. TCRdb redid the calling of the multiplex PCR reads with MiXCR, one entry per CDR3 protein. Of 40,000 to 60,000 distinct CDR3 sequences listed, less than 75% are singletons. RNA and DNA were co-extracted from approximately 20-30 mg of unsorted bulk tissue. The sample taken for sequencing was liver tumor tissue from sampling region 5. Noted subset: tumor region T5, tumor centre. The receptors were sampled from a middle-aged man with primary liver carcinoma and hepatitis B virus infection.

Details on this clonotype: The final CDR3 position lacks the conserved phenylalanine or tryptophan, pointing to a likely read error. V and J are TRBV2 and TRBJ2-3, with 11 bases identical to TRBD2. Germline assignment: CDR1 SNHLY and CDR2 FYNNEI. Losses at the gene ends were 8 bases for V and 8 bases for J; bases not matched to a gene: 18. The CDR3 is 17 residues long. The CDR3, as DNA: TGTGCCAGCCGAGGGGGTCCAACTAGCGGGAGCGGGTTTACGCAGTATTTG. Its translation is CASRGGPTSGSGFTQYL.

In the case of this clonotype: Its ends do not fully match the called genes, so a read error is possible. V usage is TRBV12-3 or TRBV12-4 and J usage is TRBJ2-4; D not certain. This CDR3 has 14 amino acids. In DNA, the CDR3 is TGTGCCAGCACCCGGGCCCAATCCAAAAGTATTCGGTACTTC. This codes for CASTRAQSKSIRYF.

With regard to this clonotype: A junction boundary mismatches the germline segment, possibly from a read error. The J gene is TRBJ2-7, the V gene TRBV7-8; 8 nucleotides line up with TRBD1. CDR3 size: 13 residues. Germline V gene lookup returns CDR1 SGHVS and CDR2 FQNEAQ. CDR3 nucleotide sequence: TGTGTCAGCAACATTAAAGGACAGGGTGGGCAGTACTTC. Amino acids: CVSNIKGQGGQYF.

This clonotype occurred a few times. Just one base apart from a much larger clone, this may be a read error. The chain joins TRBV10-3 to TRBJ2-3; D may be TRBD2 (6 bases). The CDR3 has 14 amino acids. In germline, CDR1 is ENHRY, CDR2 SYGVKD. V was cut by 10 bases and J by 6 bases, with 20 bases left in between. The chain's CDR3 is CATGQRDSGDTQYF. CDR3 in DNA: TGTGCCACCGGCCAACGGGACTCAGGGGATACGCAGTATTTT.

The rearrangement links TRBV28 to TRBJ1-2; D is uncertain. V lost 1 base and J 0 bases, leaving 9 bases between the germline ends. This CDR3 is 15 amino acids long. Germline loops: CDR1 MDHEN, CDR2 SYDVKM. The CDR3 reads CASSLFLDPNYGYTF. CDR3 DNA: TGTGCCAGCAGTTTATTTCTGGACCCTAACTATGGCTACACCTTC.

A word on this clonotype: Germline is not matched at one junction end, which may reflect a read error. The chain carries TRBV13 and TRBJ2-1; 9 bases are a match to TRBD2. Germline CDR1 and CDR2: PRHDT and FYEKMQ (reference sequence). This CDR3 has 15 amino acids. In nucleotides, the CDR3 is TGTGCCGGCAGCTTAGGGCGGGAGGGCTACAATGAGCAGTTCTTC. Translated, it gives CAGSLGREGYNEQFF.

A remark on this clonotype: A much larger clone differs by one base, so this may be a read error. The genes are TRBV20-1 and TRBJ2-7; possibly TRBD1 for D (5 bases). Germline V gene lookup returns CDR1 DFQATT and CDR2 SNEGSKA (reference sequence). The CDR3 totals 11 residues. CDR3 nucleotides: TGCAGTGCTTCATCAGGGTACGGGCAGTACTTC. The encoded protein is CSASSGYGQYF.

Note on this clonotype: The germline gene is not matched at one end of the junction; a read error may be the cause. This chain joins TRBV29-1 and TRBJ2-3; 8 bases match TRBD1. CDR1 is SQVTM, CDR2 ANQGSEA, per germline. The CDR3 has 14 residues. CDR3 DNA sequence: TGCAGCGTTAAACACGGACGGGGGACAGGTACGCAGTATTTT. Translated, it gives CSVKHGRGTGTQYF.

This clonotype was detected ten times or more. The genes are TRBV4-2 and TRBJ2-7, with 13 bases matching TRBD2. V gave up 5 bases and J gave up 0 bases; unmatched junction bases: 4. Germline loops: CDR1 LGHNA, CDR2 YNFKEQ. The CDR3 covers 16 residues. The CDR3 spells CASSELAGGSSYEQYF. For the CDR3, the DNA is TGTGCCAGCAGCGAACTAGCGGGAGGGTCCTCCTACGAGCAGTACTTC.

In regard to this clonotype: A read error may produce the germline difference seen at one junction end. The rearrangement uses TRBV12-3 or TRBV12-4 and TRBJ1-1, with D possibly matching TRBD1 (6 bases). This CDR3 is 17 amino acids long. CDR3 coding DNA: TGTGCCAGCAGTTCAGTCTGGGGGACATCAATGAACACTGAGGCTTTCTTT. Encoded protein: CASSSVWGTSMNTEAFF.

As regards this clonotype: A junction boundary mismatches the germline segment, possibly from a read error. V and J are TRBV7-8 and TRBJ2-5; TRBD2 might be the D (5 bases). The CDR3 contains 15 residues. Germline CDR1 SGHVS, CDR2 FQNEAQ. CDR3 DNA sequence: TGTGCCAGCAGCTTAATTGACGGGAATGGGGAGACCCAGCACTTC. Protein sequence: CASSLIDGNGETQHF.

The V and J genes are TRBV29-1 and TRBJ1-2; 8 nucleotides line up with TRBD1. This CDR3 has 14 residues. The germline CDR1 and CDR2 sequences are SQVTM and ANQGSEA. V lost 7 bases to trimming and J lost 10 bases; unmatched junction nucleotides: 17. The CDR3 here is CSAARTGLDDDYTF. Here the CDR3 DNA reads TGCAGCGCTGCCCGGACAGGGCTTGATGATGACTACACCTTC.

Concerning this clonotype: A much bigger clone sits one base away, suggesting this may be a read error. This sequence joins TRBV28 and TRBJ2-1; 11 bases line up with TRBD2. Germline loops: CDR1 MDHEN, CDR2 SYDVKM. The CDR3 has 15 amino acids. CDR3 nucleotide sequence: TGTGCCAGCACTCTACTAGCGGGAGTTGGTAATGGGCAGTTCTTC. Translated: CASTLLAGVGNGQFF. Complete variable domain (other parts from reference TRBV28 and TRBJ2-1): DVKVTQSSRYLVKRTGEKVFLECVQDMDHENMFWYRQDPGLGLRLIYFSYDVKMKEKGDIPEGYSVSREKKERFSLILESASTNQTSMYLCASTLLAGVGNGQFFGPGTRLTVL.

As to this clonotype: It may be a read error: a sequence one base away is much more abundant. V usage is TRBV5-8 and J usage is TRBJ1-1, with 12 nucleotides matching TRBD1. The CDR3 extends over 18 amino acids. Per the germline V gene, CDR1 is SGHTS and CDR2 is YDEGEE. The CDR3 DNA is TGTGCCAGCAGCTTGAAGGGGACAGGGGGCCCCATGAACACTGAAGCTCTCTTT. Protein product: CASSLKGTGGPMNTEALF.

In the case of this clonotype: The missing conserved phenylalanine or tryptophan at the end of this CDR3 makes a read error likely. This chain connects TRBV11-2 to TRBJ2-1; the D gene could be TRBD1 or TRBD2 (5 bases each). CDR3 length: 15 residues. Germline V gene sequence: CDR1 SGHAT, CDR2 FQNNGV. The CDR3, as DNA: TGTGTCAGCGTACTAGGGGACCTCCGAGGACATGAGCAGTTCTTA. Residues: CVSVLGDLRGHEQFL.

This clonotype occurred many times. A much larger clone lies a single base off, so this may be a read error. The rearrangement joins TRBV11-2 to TRBJ2-5; D might be TRBD1 (5 bases). Germline V gene data show CDR1 as SGHAT and CDR2 as FQNNGV. The CDR3 consists of 14 residues. The chain's CDR3 is CANSLERGTETQYF. The CDR3 DNA is TGTGCCAACAGCTTAGAAAGGGGCACTGAGACCCAGTACTTC.

Comment on this clonotype: A junction end diverges from the germline sequence, so it may reflect a read error. The CDR3 loop is CASSLAKGGQLHGTLYF. CDR3 coding DNA: TGTGCCAGCAGCTTAGCAAAAGGCGGACAGCTCCACGGGACCCTGTACTTC. The chain is built from TRBV11-1 and TRBJ2-5, with D maybe TRBD1 (6 bases). This CDR3 spans 17 amino acids. Germline V gives CDR1 SGHAT, CDR2 FQDESV (reference sequence).

This clonotype was detected a few times. This sequence may be a read error, since a much larger clone differs from it by one base. Here the CDR3 reads CASREGGSYERYF. The CDR3 DNA is TGCGCCAGCCGGGAGGGGGGCTCCTACGAGCGGTACTTC. The chain combines TRBV5-1 with TRBJ2-7, with 8 bases fitting TRBD2. Germline CDR1 and CDR2: SGHRS and YFSETQ. The CDR3 has 13 residues.

As for this clonotype: An end of the junction differs from the germline gene, which may be a read error. The rearrangement links TRBV12-3 or TRBV12-4 to TRBJ2-4; 8 nucleotides line up with TRBD2. This CDR3 is built from 15 residues. The CDR3 loop reads CASSMSAGGGNIQYF. CDR3 sequence (DNA): TGTGCCAGCAGTATGAGCGCGGGAGGCGGGAACATTCAGTATTTC.

For this clonotype: An end of the junction differs from the germline gene, which may be a read error. The chain uses TRBV11-2 and TRBJ2-1; D remains ambiguous. The length of the CDR3 is 16 residues. Germline loops: CDR1 SGHAT, CDR2 FQNNGV. The CDR3 sequence is CASSLDIGVAMGEQFF. Here the CDR3 DNA reads TGTGCCAGTAGCTTGGATATCGGAGTGGCCATGGGTGAACAGTTCTTC.

The rearrangement joins TRBV28 to TRBJ2-1; the match to TRBD2 covers 8 bases. The CDR3 spans 22 residues. V was pared by 2 bases and J by 0 bases, with 21 bases of the junction left unmatched. The germline V gene encodes CDR1 MDHEN and CDR2 SYDVKM. The CDR3 region has the DNA TGTGCCAGCAGTTTACCGCGACAGGCCCTACCCGGGACTAGGAGCTCCTACAATGAGCAGTTCTTC. It is translated as CASSLPRQALPGTRSSYNEQFF.

This clonotype was recorded at least ten times. The V and J genes are TRBV7-8 and TRBJ2-3; D unclear. Trimming shortened V by 1 base and J by 0 bases, and 11 bases separated the two germline ends. The germline V gene encodes CDR1 SGHVS and CDR2 FQNEAQ. This CDR3 spans 16 amino acids. The CDR3 sequence: CASSLVGGYSTDTQYF. CDR3 sequence (DNA): TGTGCCAGCAGCTTAGTTGGTGGCTATAGCACAGATACGCAGTATTTT. Based on the CDR3 plus reference TRBV7-8 and TRBJ2-3, the full variable domain is GAGVSQSPRYKVAKRGQDVALRCDPISGHVSLFWYQQALGQGPEFLTYFQNEAQLDKSGLPSDRFFAERPEGSVSTLKIQRTQQEDSAVYLCASSLVGGYSTDTQYFGPGTRLTVL.

With regard to this clonotype: A junction boundary mismatches the germline segment, possibly from a read error. The CDR3 nucleotides read TGTACCAGCAGGCTGAGCATGAACACTGAAGCTTTCTTT. Translated, it gives CTSRLSMNTEAFF. The chain joins TRBV6-6 to TRBJ1-1; the D is unclear. The germline V gene has CDR1 MNHNY and CDR2 SVGAGI (reference sequence). The CDR3 extends over 13 amino acids.

To note about this clonotype: One end of the junction varies from germline; a read error may be responsible. The chain has TRBV12-3 or TRBV12-4 and TRBJ2-2; TRBD1 matches at 8 bases. CDR3 length: 16 residues. The CDR3 protein is CASSSRQGTSTEEQFF. CDR3 in DNA: TGTGCCAGCAGCTCAAGACAGGGGACGAGCACCGAGGAGCAGTTTTTT.

To note about this clonotype: This likely comes from a read error, as the CDR3 has no conserved phenylalanine or tryptophan at its end. The limits of the CDR3 on the DNA are not certain, so only TCRdb's listed CDR3 is given. This chain uses TRBV7-3 with TRBJ2-3. The CDR3 region is 12 residues in length, termini included. Germline values: CDR1 SGHTA, CDR2 FQGTGA. This CDR3 is CASSLSSDTRYI.

The V gene is TRBV10-3, the J gene TRBJ2-4; TRBD1 might be the D (6 bases). The CDR3 length is 17 residues. The germline V gene has CDR1 ENHRY and CDR2 SYGVKD. V was clipped by 0 bases and J by 3 bases, with 15 bases between them. The CDR3, as DNA: TGTGCCATCAGTGAGTCCTCCACAGGGATTGGCAAAAACATTCAGTACTTC. Protein: CAISESSTGIGKNIQYF.

Concerning this clonotype: The junction differs from germline at one of its ends, possibly a read error. The rearrangement uses TRBV7-9 and TRBJ1-2, with 7 bases identical to TRBD1. This CDR3 is 13 amino acids long. Germline V gives CDR1 SEHNR, CDR2 FQNEAQ (reference sequence). CDR3: CSSSPTGTYGYTF. CDR3 in DNA: TGTTCCAGCAGCCCGACAGGGACTTATGGCTACACCTTC.

At least ten counts were recorded for this clonotype. The chain combines TRBV18 with TRBJ1-4; D is uncertain. Germline-derived CDR1 and CDR2 are KGHSH and LQKENI. CDR3 size: 13 residues. Trimming stripped 3 bases from V and 4 bases from J, with 6 bases between. In nucleotides, the CDR3 is TGTGCCAGCTCACCCGGGGTTAATGAAAAACTGTTTTTT. This translates into CASSPGVNEKLFF.